This T cell receptor beta chain was documented in a study of CD8+ T cells in alopecia areata. Per the germline V gene, CDR1 is SQVTM and CDR2 is ANQGSEA. With 1 base clipped from V and 2 bases from J, the junction kept 7 bases outside the gene matches. The CDR3 runs to 15 residues. Punch biopsies of lesional scalp, plus peripheral blood, were taken from alopecia areata patients. T lymphocytes (CD4+ and CD8+) were sorted from PBMCs. Investigators isolated RNA and reverse transcribed it into cDNA to act as the sequencing template. TCRdb's copy holds only in-frame clones and misses some; the assay was immunoSEQ multiplex PCR. This sample has about 34,000 clones; 55% occur once, and the top ten carry almost 40%. Study findings and constraints: Scalp sequencing also captures normal skin's resident alphabeta T cells.

This clone was seen a few times. The antigen remains unidentified. The specimen sequenced was NKG2D-high CD8+ T cells sorted from blood. The receptor's source is a human donor with alopecia areata. The V call is TRBV29-1, the J call TRBJ2-7; 8 bases agree with TRBD1. CDR3 region: CSVEVVDREAYEQYF. In DNA, the CDR3 is TGCAGCGTTGAAGTGGTGGACAGGGAGGCCTACGAGCAGTACTTC.